This TCR beta chain was captured by sequencing in a study of prognosis after radiotherapy for stage I lung cancer. The wider study: Ages of the approximately 13 men and several women ranged roughly 53 to 84 years, median about 72. Concurrent therapy was not administered with stereotactic body radiotherapy to any patient.

Study-wide findings and caveats: Reportedly, TRBV and TRBJ gene usage differed by presence of metastases in patients. The median unique TCR clone count dropped from roughly 9,300 to 7,200 after stereotactic body radiation therapy.

In germline, CDR1 is SGHTA, CDR2 FQGNSA. The CDR3 is 14 amino acids. With V trimmed by 5 bases and J by 4 bases, 7 bases remained unmatched. The authors amplified TCR beta CDR3 from genomic DNA using two-round multiplex PCR. First-round PCR used primers specific to each TRBV and TRBJ gene. TCRdb used MiXCR to reprocess the multiplex PCR reads, holding one entry per CDR3 protein. Of 15,000 to 20,000 distinct CDR3 sequences in the sample, over 25% are singletons; the top ten hold approximately 33%. This clonotype was observed many times. Its specificity is not known. This TCR came from a donor aged 50 or older with non-small cell lung cancer. Source: PBMCs, taken before or after stereotactic body radiation therapy (not recorded which). The chain is built from TRBV7-2 and TRBJ1-2, with TRBD1 matching over 7 bases. CDR3 protein: CASSTSGTVYGYTF. For the CDR3, the DNA is TGTGCCAGCAGCACGAGCGGGACAGTCTATGGCTACACCTTC.